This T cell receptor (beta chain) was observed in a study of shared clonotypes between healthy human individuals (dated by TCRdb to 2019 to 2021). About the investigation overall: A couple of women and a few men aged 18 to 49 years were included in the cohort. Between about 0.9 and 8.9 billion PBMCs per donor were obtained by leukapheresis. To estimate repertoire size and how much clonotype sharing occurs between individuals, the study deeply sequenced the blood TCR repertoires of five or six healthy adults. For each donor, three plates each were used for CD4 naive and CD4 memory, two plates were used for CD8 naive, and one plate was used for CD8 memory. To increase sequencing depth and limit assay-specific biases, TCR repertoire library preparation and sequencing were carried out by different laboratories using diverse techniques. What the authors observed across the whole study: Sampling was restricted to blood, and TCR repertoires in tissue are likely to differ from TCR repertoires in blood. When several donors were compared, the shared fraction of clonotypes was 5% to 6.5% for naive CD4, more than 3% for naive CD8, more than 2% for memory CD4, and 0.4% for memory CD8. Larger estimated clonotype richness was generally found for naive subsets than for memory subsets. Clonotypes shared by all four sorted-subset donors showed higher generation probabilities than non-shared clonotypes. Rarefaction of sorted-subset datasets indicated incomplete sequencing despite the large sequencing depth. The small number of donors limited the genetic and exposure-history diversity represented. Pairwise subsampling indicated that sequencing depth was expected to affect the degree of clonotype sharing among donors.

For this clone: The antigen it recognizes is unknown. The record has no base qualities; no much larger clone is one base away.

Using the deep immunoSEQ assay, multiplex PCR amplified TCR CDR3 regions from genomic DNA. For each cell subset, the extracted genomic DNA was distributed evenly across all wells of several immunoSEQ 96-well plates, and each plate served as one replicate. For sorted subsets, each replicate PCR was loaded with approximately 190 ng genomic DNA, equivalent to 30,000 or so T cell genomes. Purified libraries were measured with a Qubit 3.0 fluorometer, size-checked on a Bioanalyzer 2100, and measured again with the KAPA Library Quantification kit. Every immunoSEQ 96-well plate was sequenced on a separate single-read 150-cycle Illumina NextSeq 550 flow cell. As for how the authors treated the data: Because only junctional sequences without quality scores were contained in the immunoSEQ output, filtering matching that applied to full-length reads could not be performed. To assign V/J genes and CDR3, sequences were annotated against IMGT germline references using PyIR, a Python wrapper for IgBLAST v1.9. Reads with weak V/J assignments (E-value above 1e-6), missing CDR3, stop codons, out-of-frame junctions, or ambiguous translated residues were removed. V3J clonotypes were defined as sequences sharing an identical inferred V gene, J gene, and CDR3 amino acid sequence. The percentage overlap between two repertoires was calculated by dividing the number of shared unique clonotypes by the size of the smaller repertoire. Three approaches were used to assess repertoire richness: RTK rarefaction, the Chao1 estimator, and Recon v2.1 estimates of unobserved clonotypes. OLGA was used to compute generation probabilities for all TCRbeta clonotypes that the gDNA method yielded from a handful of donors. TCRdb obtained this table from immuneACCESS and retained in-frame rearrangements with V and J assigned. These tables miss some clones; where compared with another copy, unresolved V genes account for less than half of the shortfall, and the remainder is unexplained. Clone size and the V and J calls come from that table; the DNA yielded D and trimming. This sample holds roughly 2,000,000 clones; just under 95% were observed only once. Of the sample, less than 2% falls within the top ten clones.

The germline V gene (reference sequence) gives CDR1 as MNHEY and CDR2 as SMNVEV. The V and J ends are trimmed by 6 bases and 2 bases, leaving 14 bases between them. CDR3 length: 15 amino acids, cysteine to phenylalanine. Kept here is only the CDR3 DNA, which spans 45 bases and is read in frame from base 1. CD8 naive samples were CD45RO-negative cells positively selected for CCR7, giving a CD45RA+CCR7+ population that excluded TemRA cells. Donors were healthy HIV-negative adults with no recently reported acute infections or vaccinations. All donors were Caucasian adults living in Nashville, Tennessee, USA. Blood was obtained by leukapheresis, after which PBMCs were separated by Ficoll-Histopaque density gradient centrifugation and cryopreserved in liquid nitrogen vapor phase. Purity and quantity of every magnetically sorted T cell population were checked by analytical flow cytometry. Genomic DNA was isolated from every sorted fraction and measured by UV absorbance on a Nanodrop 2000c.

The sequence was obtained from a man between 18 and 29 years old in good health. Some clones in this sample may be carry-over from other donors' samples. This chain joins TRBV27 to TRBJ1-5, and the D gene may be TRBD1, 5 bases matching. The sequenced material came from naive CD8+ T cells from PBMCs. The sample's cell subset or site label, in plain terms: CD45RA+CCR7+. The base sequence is TGTGCCAGCAGCGAGTTGATGGGGCGCAATCAGCCCCAGCATTTT. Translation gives CASSELMGRNQPQHF.